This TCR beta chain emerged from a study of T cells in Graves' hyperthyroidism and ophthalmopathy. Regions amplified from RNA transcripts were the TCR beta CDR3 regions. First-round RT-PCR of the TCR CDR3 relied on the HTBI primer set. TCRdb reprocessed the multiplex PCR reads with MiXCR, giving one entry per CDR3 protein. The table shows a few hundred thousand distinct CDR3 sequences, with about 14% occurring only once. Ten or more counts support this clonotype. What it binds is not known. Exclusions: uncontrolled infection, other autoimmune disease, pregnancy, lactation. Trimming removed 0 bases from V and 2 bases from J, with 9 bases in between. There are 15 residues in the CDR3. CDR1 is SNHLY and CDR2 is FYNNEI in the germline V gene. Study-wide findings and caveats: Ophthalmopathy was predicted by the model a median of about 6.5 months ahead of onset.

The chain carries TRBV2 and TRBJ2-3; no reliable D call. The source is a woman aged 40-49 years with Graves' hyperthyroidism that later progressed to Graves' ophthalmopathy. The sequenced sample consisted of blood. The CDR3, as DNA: TGTGCCAGCAGTGAAGCTTTGGCCCACACAGATACGCAGTATTTT. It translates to CASSEALAHTDTQYF.